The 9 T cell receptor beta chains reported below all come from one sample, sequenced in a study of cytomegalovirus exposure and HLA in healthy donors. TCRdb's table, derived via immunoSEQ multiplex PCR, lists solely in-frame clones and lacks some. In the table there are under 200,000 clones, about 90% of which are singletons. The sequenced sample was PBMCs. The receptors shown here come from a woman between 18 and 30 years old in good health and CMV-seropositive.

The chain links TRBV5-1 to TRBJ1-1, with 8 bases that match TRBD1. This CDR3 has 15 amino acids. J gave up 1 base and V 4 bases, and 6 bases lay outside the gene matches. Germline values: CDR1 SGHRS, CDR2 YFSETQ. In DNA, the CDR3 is TGCGCCAGCAGCCCCGGGACAGGACCGAACACTGAAGCTTTCTTT. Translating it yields CASSPGTGPNTEAFF. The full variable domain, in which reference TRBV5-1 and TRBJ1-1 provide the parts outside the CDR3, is KAGVTQTPRYLIKTRGQQVTLSCSPISGHRSVSWYQQTPGQGLQFLFEYFSETQRNKGNFPGRFSGRQFSNSRSEMNVSTLELGDSALYLCASSPGTGPNTEAFFGQGTRLTVV.

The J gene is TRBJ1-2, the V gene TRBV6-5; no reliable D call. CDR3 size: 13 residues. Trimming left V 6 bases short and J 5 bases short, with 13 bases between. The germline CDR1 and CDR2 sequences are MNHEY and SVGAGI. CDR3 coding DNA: TGTGCCAGCAGCCCCGCCTCACAGTATGGCTACACCTTC. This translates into CASSPASQYGYTF.

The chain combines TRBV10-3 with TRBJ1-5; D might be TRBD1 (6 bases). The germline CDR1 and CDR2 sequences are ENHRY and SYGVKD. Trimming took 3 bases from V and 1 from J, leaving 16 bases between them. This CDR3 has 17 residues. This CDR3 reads CAISDTRGSGSNQPQHF. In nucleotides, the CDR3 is TGTGCCATCAGTGATACCAGGGGATCGGGCAGCAATCAGCCCCAGCATTTT.

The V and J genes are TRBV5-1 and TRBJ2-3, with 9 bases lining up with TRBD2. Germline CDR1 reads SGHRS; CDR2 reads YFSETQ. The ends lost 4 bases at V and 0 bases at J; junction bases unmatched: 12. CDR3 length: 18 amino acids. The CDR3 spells CASSPQPSSGASTDTQYF. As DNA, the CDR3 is TGCGCCAGCAGCCCACAACCCTCTAGCGGGGCCAGCACAGATACGCAGTATTTT.

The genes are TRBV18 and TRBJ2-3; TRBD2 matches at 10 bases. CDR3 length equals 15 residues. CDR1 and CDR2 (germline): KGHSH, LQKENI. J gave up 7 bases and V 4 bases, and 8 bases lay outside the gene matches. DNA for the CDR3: TGTGCCAGCTCACAGCGGGGGGGCGAGAGAAATACGCAGTATTTT. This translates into CASSQRGGERNTQYF.

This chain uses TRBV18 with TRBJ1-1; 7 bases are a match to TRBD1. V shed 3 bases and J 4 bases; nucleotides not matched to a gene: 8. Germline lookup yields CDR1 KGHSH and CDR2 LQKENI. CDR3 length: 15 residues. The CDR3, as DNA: TGTGCCAGCTCACCTCGACAGGGCCTCGGCACTGAAGCTTTCTTT. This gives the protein CASSPRQGLGTEAFF.

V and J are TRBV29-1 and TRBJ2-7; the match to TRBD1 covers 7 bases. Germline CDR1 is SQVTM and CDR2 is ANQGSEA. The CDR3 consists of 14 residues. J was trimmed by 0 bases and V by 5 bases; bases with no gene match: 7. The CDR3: CSVPDRYRSYEQYF. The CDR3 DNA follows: TGCAGCGTTCCGGACAGGTATCGCTCCTACGAGCAGTACTTC.

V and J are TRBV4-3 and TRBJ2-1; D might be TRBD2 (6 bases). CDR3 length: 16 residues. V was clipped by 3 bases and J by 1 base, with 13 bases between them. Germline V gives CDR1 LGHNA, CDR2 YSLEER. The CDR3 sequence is CASSQDLASSYNEQFF. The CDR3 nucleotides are TGCGCCAGCAGCCAGGACCTAGCGAGTTCCTACAATGAGCAGTTCTTC.

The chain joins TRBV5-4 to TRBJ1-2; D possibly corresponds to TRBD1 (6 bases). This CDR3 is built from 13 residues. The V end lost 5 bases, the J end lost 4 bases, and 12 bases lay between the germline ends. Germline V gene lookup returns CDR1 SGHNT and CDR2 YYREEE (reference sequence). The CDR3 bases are TGTGCCAGCAGTCAACCGACAGGCTATGGCTACACCTTC. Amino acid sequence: CASSQPTGYGYTF.